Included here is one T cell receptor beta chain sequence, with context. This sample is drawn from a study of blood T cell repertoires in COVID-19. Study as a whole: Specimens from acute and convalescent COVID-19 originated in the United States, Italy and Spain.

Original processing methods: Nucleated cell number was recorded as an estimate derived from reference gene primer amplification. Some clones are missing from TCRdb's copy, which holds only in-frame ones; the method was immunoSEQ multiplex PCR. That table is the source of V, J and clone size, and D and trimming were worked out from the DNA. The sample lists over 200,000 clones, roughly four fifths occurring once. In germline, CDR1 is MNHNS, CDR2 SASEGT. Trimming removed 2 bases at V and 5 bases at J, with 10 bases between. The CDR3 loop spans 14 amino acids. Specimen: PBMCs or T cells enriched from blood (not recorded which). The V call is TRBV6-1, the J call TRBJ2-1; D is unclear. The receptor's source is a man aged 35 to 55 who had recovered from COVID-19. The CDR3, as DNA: TGTGCCAGCAGTGAAATTATGGAGAACAATGAGCAGTTCTTC. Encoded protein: CASSEIMENNEQFF.